The 20 T cell receptor beta chains presented below share a single source sample, sequenced in a study of cytomegalovirus exposure and HLA in healthy donors. The PCR ran on 60 Vbeta and 13 Jbeta primers. TCRdb keeps only in-frame clones here, not all; method: immunoSEQ multiplex PCR. The table lists some 120,000 clones, under 85% of them singletons. The source material was PBMCs. The source is a man between 35 and 55 years old in good health and CMV-seropositive.

The DNA for the CDR3 is TGTGCCAGCTCACCGCCGTCCAGGGGGCGTTACCCTGGGGATGAGCAGTTCTTC. This codes for CASSPPSRGRYPGDEQFF. This sequence joins TRBV18 and TRBJ2-1, with 8 bases identical to TRBD1. The CDR3 contains 18 residues. J gave up 8 bases and V 3 bases, and 18 bases lay outside the gene matches. Germline V CDR1 and CDR2: KGHSH, LQKENI.

The chain combines TRBV11-1 with TRBJ1-1; 7 bases map to TRBD1. CDR3 length: 14 residues. Trimming cost V 1 base and J 5 bases; bases outside gene matches: 4. In germline, CDR1 is SGHAT, CDR2 FQDESV (reference sequence). The CDR3 sequence is CASSLVSGGTEAFF. The CDR3 DNA is TGTGCCAGCAGCTTAGTCTCAGGGGGGACTGAAGCTTTCTTT.

V is TRBV5-5 and J is TRBJ1-2; D is ambiguous. Trimming removed 4 bases at V and 0 bases at J, with 22 bases between. CDR3 length: 18 amino acids. The germline gives CDR1 SGHKS, CDR2 YYEKEE (reference sequence). The CDR3 bases are TGTGCCAGCAGCCCGGACCGGGGTTCGGGTATAGCTAACTATGGCTACACCTTC. Protein product: CASSPDRGSGIANYGYTF.

This clone turned up a few times. This chain links TRBV13 with TRBJ2-3; 9 bases are shared with TRBD2. This CDR3 has 18 residues. The V gene end was trimmed by 1 base and the J gene end by 2 bases; junction bases not matched to a gene: 10. CDR1 is PRHDT and CDR2 is FYEKMQ in the germline V gene (reference sequence). The CDR3 DNA follows: TGTGCCAGCAGCTTAGTCCCGTTAGCGGGGGTAGACACAGATACGCAGTATTTT. Amino acid sequence: CASSLVPLAGVDTDTQYF.

The chain employs TRBV19 and TRBJ2-5; 7 bases are a match to TRBD1. The junction had 13 bases not matched to a gene; V was cut back by 4 bases and J by 2 bases. The CDR3 is 17 amino acids. Germline loops: CDR1 LNHDA, CDR2 SQIVND (reference sequence). The CDR3 nucleotides read TGTGCCAGTAGTAACAGGCCTGGACAGGCGAAACAAGAGACCCAGTACTTC. Its protein product is CASSNRPGQAKQETQYF.

The chain couples TRBV9 to TRBJ2-2; the D is unclear. The CDR3 extends over 12 amino acids. V was pared by 2 bases and J by 5 bases, with 4 bases between. Germline assignment: CDR1 SGDLS and CDR2 YYNGEE. The CDR3 here is CASSVRTGELFF. The CDR3 DNA follows: TGTGCCAGCAGCGTTCGGACCGGGGAGCTGTTTTTT.

V is TRBV9 and J is TRBJ1-6; D is perhaps TRBD1 (6 bases). The germline gives CDR1 SGDLS, CDR2 YYNGEE. V was shortened by 4 bases and J by 6 bases, with 11 bases between the two germline ends. CDR3 length: 14 residues. DNA of the CDR3: TGTGCCAGCAGCCCGAGGGGGTCTAATTCACCCCTCCACTTT. It yields the protein CASSPRGSNSPLHF.

There are a few counts of this clone. V is TRBV6-5 and J is TRBJ2-1; 11 positions match TRBD2. The CDR3 is made up of 16 amino acids. Looked up from germline, CDR1 is MNHEY and CDR2 is SVGAGI. V was clipped by 0 bases and J by 7 bases; unmatched bases: 5. CDR3 amino acids: CASSYSQTSGANEQFF. The DNA of the CDR3 is TGTGCCAGCAGTTACTCGCAGACTAGCGGGGCGAATGAGCAGTTCTTC.

The chain uses TRBV6-5 and TRBJ2-2; perhaps TRBD1 as D (6 bases). CDR3 length equals 14 residues. The V gene's germline CDR1 is MNHEY and CDR2 SVGAGI. V shed 2 bases and J shed 9 bases, with 13 bases lying between them. CDR3 in DNA: TGTGCCAGCAGTTACGGGACACCGGTCAGGGAGCTGTTTTTT. As protein: CASSYGTPVRELFF.

The chain couples TRBV6-1 to TRBJ1-5; D is undetermined. Trimming stripped 8 bases from V and 9 bases from J, with 8 bases between. CDR3 length: 10 residues. Per germline, CDR1 MNHNS and CDR2 SASEGT. The CDR3 spells CASSGRPQHF. As DNA, the CDR3 is TGTGCCAGCTCGGGAAGGCCCCAGCATTTT.

This clone was seen just once. The V and J genes are TRBV11-2 and TRBJ2-5; 11 bases fit TRBD1. V was pared by 5 bases and J by 13 bases, with 9 bases of the junction left unmatched. CDR1 SGHAT and CDR2 FQNNGV come from the germline V gene. The CDR3 contains 13 residues. CDR3 sequence reads: CASSPSGQGAVYF. CDR3 in DNA: TGTGCCAGCAGCCCTAGCGGACAGGGGGCGGTGTACTTC.

The rearrangement links TRBV28 to TRBJ1-2; D possibly corresponds to TRBD1 (6 bases). Germline V CDR1 and CDR2: MDHEN, SYDVKM. This CDR3 region has 13 residues. The V gene lost 2 bases and the J gene lost 5 bases, with 9 bases spanning the gap. The CDR3 bases are TGTGCCAGCAGTTTAACGAGGGGGTATGGCTACACCTTC. It codes for CASSLTRGYGYTF.

The rearrangement uses TRBV7-3 and TRBJ1-2; perhaps TRBD1 as D (6 bases). CDR3 length: 15 residues. V lost 0 bases and J 0 bases, leaving 8 bases between the germline ends. From germline, CDR1 is SGHTA and CDR2 FQGTGA. The CDR3 protein is CASSLTPGANYGYTF. The CDR3 DNA sequence: TGTGCCAGCAGCTTAACGCCAGGGGCTAACTATGGCTACACCTTC.

The chain uses TRBV6-1 and TRBJ2-3, with D perhaps TRBD2 (6 bases). The CDR3 has 13 residues. The V gene lost 3 bases and the J gene lost 8 bases, with 12 bases spanning the gap. Per the germline V gene, CDR1 is MNHNS and CDR2 is SASEGT. This chain's CDR3 is CASSEGTRGTQYF. The CDR3 coding sequence is TGTGCCAGCAGTGAGGGGACGCGGGGTACGCAGTATTTT.

This clone was counted a few times. This chain uses TRBV25-1 with TRBJ2-7; 7 bases agree with TRBD1. The germline V gene encodes CDR1 MGHDK and CDR2 SYGVNS. The V gene end was trimmed by 7 bases and the J gene end by 1 base; junction bases not matched to a gene: 4. This CDR3 is 13 amino acids long. CDR3 DNA sequence: TGTGCCAGCACTGGACAGGTGTCCTACGAGCAGTACTTC. It translates to CASTGQVSYEQYF.

This chain uses TRBV19 with TRBJ2-7; a weak D match, TRBD1 (6 bases). Germline V gene data show CDR1 as LNHDA and CDR2 as SQIVND (reference sequence). The CDR3 runs to 12 residues. In nucleotides, the CDR3 is TGTGATGGACAGCCGGACCCCTACGAGCAGTACTTC. This translates into CDGQPDPYEQYF. Supplemented by reference TRBV19 and TRBJ2-7, the full variable domain reads DGGITQSPKYLFRKEGQNVTLSCEQNLNHDAMYWYRQDPGQGLRLIYYSQIVNDFQKGDIAEGYSVSREKKESFPLTVTSAQKNPTAFYLCDGQPDPYEQYFGPGTRLTVT.

V gene TRBV7-3 combines with J gene TRBJ1-5; D remains ambiguous. Germline V gives CDR1 SGHTA, CDR2 FQGTGA. There are 16 residues in the CDR3. The germline V and J ends were trimmed by 5 bases and 4 bases, with 18 bases remaining between them. CDR3 residues: CASSQLPGKQNQPQHF. CDR3 bases: TGTGCCAGCAGCCAACTGCCGGGAAAACAAAATCAGCCCCAGCATTTT.

The chain carries TRBV27 and TRBJ2-3; TRBD1 agrees at 11 bases. CDR1 and CDR2 from the germline V gene are MNHEY and SMNVEV (reference sequence). Trimming removed 5 bases from V and 6 bases from J; junction bases left unmatched: 10. The CDR3 is 16 amino acids. The DNA for the CDR3 is TGTGCCAGCAGTCCTAGGACAGGGGGCGCATGGGATACGCAGTATTTT. Translating it yields CASSPRTGGAWDTQYF.

In its sample, this clone ranks as medium-sized (0.01 to 0.1%). V usage is TRBV5-6 and J usage is TRBJ2-1; D may be TRBD1 (5 bases). CDR1 and CDR2 from the germline V gene are SGHDT and YYEEEE. The CDR3 sequence is 14 residues long. Trimming removed 3 bases from V and 1 base from J, with 8 bases in between. This CDR3 is CASSWGLSYNEQFF. The CDR3 coding sequence is TGTGCCAGCAGCTGGGGCCTATCCTACAATGAGCAGTTCTTC.

This sequence joins TRBV7-9 and TRBJ1-3; D is possibly TRBD1 (5 bases). Trimming pared 5 bases from V and 0 bases from J, leaving 17 bases between. Germline V gene data show CDR1 as SEHNR and CDR2 as FQNEAQ (reference sequence). This CDR3 spans 17 amino acids. Here the CDR3 DNA reads TGTGCCAGCAGCCCTCAGAACGCAGGGCTCTCTGGAAACACCATATATTTT. It yields the protein CASSPQNAGLSGNTIYF.